This T cell receptor beta chain was obtained from a study of T cell repertoires in ileal Crohn's disease (dated by TCRdb to about 2019). A note on the overall study: The median duration of disease was roughly eight years, and at the time of surgery approximately 34% of patients were active smokers. A prospective multicentre cohort supplied the roughly 57 Crohn's disease patients whose TCR repertoires were analysed. The study ran alongside a multicentre cohort designed to identify predictors of early endoscopic recurrence after ileocolonic resection. Every patient underwent surgery because of a complication, which was stricturing disease in roughly 60% of cases and penetrating disease in around 39%. About half of the patients received postoperative therapy: roughly 10 received thiopurines and roughly 17 received anti-TNF agents. A total of approximately 170 mucosal samples from around 60 patients were sequenced, collected from several sites on the surgical specimen as well as at postoperative endoscopy. A Rutgeerts score higher than i0 was the definition used for endoscopic postoperative recurrence.

Including cysteine and phenylalanine, the CDR3 has 17 amino acids. Left in the record is the CDR3 DNA by itself, 51 bases read in frame from the first base. V loses 1 base of germline sequence and J loses 7 bases, and the interval between the two ends is 17 bases. Via the germline V gene (reference sequence), CDR1 is LNHNV and CDR2 YYDKDF. This clone showed up just a few times. There is no known antigen for this receptor. The record has no base qualities; no much larger clone is one base away. To be eligible, patients had to be adults with ileal or ileocolonic Crohn's disease and an indication for ileocolonic resection. Before DNA extraction, whole ileal mucosal biopsies were kept frozen at -80 degrees C. Genomic DNA was extracted from frozen whole biopsies with a TRizol-based method and quantified on a NanoDrop 2000 spectrophotometer. For commercial TCRB immunosequencing, approximately 460 nanograms of biopsy DNA were submitted for each sample. Adaptive Biotechnology amplified the CDR3 regions from genomic DNA with a two-step multiplex PCR designed to control amplification bias. The first PCR used primers for every V and J gene segment; the second PCR added barcodes and Illumina adapters. CDR3 libraries were sequenced using an Illumina instrument. In the authors' own workflow: Vendor-provided pipelines were combined with custom analysis of raw data in R/Bioconductor under R version 3.3.0. Clonality, which ranges from 0 to 1, was calculated as the inverse of the normalised Shannon entropy across all productive clones. High-frequency clones were defined as the share of the repertoire occupied by the top 100 clones, with only clones passing a 95% confidence test being retained. Overlap between samples was measured with the Morisita-Horn index, while repertoire diversity was measured with the Simpson index. TCRdb's version of the immuneACCESS table is confined to in-frame rearrangements and falls short of the full clone set. An unresolved V gene accounts for under half of the shortfall where checked; the remainder is of unknown origin. That table is the source of V, J and clone size, and D and trimming were worked out from the DNA. Across this sample there are over 14,000 clones, with 80% seen only once. The ten largest make up 3.5% to 5% of the sample.

Beyond this particular receptor, the publication reports: Sorted CD8 T cells carried more high-frequency clones than CD4 T cells, suggesting mucosal expansions were mainly CD8. Patients who were active smokers at surgery had a significantly higher proportion of clonal expansions than non-smokers (25.9% vs 17.9%, p=0.02). Endoscopic recurrence was linked to a higher percentage of high-frequency clones at surgery, and recurrence occurred in every patient whose clonality exceeded 26.8% (18/57). Mucosal CD4 and CD8 T cells were sorted and sequenced only in a subgroup of patients, the size of which was not stated.

This receptor was taken from an adult with Crohn's disease. The rearranged chain carries TRBV15 and TRBJ1-6, with no confidently assigned D gene. Sequences were obtained from ileal tissue. The nucleotide sequence reads as follows: TGTGCCACCAGCAGAGCACTCTTGGGCATGTCAAATTCACCCCTCCACTTT. This gives the protein CATSRALLGMSNSPLHF.